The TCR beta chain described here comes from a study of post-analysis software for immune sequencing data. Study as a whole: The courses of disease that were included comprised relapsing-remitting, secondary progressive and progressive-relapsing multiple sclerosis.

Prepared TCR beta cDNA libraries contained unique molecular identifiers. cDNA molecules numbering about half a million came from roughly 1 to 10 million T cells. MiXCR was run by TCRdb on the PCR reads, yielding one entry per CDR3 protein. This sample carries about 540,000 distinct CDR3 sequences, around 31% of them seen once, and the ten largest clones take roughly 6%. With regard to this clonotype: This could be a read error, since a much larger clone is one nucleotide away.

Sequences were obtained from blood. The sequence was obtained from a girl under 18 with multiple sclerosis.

The CDR3 DNA reads as TGCGCCAGCAGCTTTGCGGGGCAGAAGACCTACAATGGGCAGTTCTTC. It is translated as CASSFAGQKTYNGQFF. This chain connects TRBV5-1 to TRBJ2-1; tentatively, D is TRBD2 (6 bases). Germline V gives CDR1 SGHRS, CDR2 YFSETQ. CDR3 size: 16 residues.